This TCR beta chain emerged from a study of human T cells and chemical hapten exposure. Study summary: An area of 2 cm by 2 to 2.5 cm on upper inner arm skin received 2% DPC for sensitization.

TCRdb re-called the RACE reads with MiXCR, one entry per CDR3 protein. Of approximately 370,000 distinct CDR3 sequences detected, 4.5% to 7% appear once; the ten largest clones hold roughly 8.2%. With V trimmed by 5 bases and J by 5 bases, 13 bases remained unmatched. CDR3 length equals 17 residues. CDR1 and CDR2 from the germline V gene are LGHNA and YNFKEQ. As for time point: pre-sensitization, week 0. Treatment in this sample: therapeutic diphenylcyclopropenone sensitization with weekly scalp DPC. The study extracted total RNA from unfractionated whole blood. Sequenced here: whole blood, sampled in connection with sensitization to the hapten diphenylcyclopropenone (DPC). This receptor was taken from a woman aged 18 to 35 with alopecia areata. Some clones in this sample may be carry-over from other donors' samples. The rearrangement links TRBV4-2 to TRBJ2-1; 9 bases are a match to TRBD2. CDR3 loop: CASSTSQGSGGNNEQFF. In DNA, the CDR3 is TGTGCCAGCAGCACCTCCCAGGGTAGCGGGGGTAACAATGAGCAGTTCTTC.